This passage covers 26 T cell receptor beta chains from one sample sequenced in a study of CXCR3-negative and CXCR3-positive naive CD8 T cells. Carrying UMI labels, the TRB cDNA libraries were prepared through 5' RACE. TCRdb derives one entry per CDR3 protein from the 5' RACE reads, leaving out DNA. The table lists about 48,000 distinct CDR3 sequences. Material for sequencing was memory CD8+ T cells from blood. These receptors all come from a human donor in good health. Some clones in this sample may be carry-over from other donors' samples.

This clonotype counts as medium-sized (0.01 to 0.1%) by frequency. The chain combines TRBV6-2 or TRBV6-3 with TRBJ1-5; TCRdb's D call of TRBD1 is untestable without DNA. CDR1 and CDR2 (germline): MNHEY, SVGEGT. This CDR3 comprises 14 residues. The CDR3 spells CASSRGEAYQPQHF.

The chain joins TRBV13 to TRBJ2-1. CDR1 is PRHDT, CDR2 FYEKMQ, per germline (reference sequence). This CDR3 comprises 13 residues. The CDR3 reads CASSSGQSYEQFF.

The chain couples TRBV6-1 to TRBJ1-1; with no DNA, the TCRdb D assignment of TRBD1 cannot be verified. The germline V gene encodes CDR1 MNHNS and CDR2 SASEGT. The CDR3 contains 14 residues. The CDR3: CASSERGGVTEAFF.

The J gene is TRBJ1-5, the V gene TRBV28; no DNA is available, so the TRBD1 call from TCRdb remains unchecked. CDR3 length: 14 amino acids. CDR1 is MDHEN, CDR2 SYDVKM, per germline. This CDR3 is CASSLLQGGQPQHF.

V usage is TRBV5-1 and J usage is TRBJ2-7. Germline assignment: CDR1 SGHRS and CDR2 YFSETQ. The CDR3 is made up of 12 amino acids. CDR3 region: CASQGADYEQYF.

The V and J genes are TRBV3-1 and TRBJ2-3; TCRdb selects TRBD1, and the lack of DNA leaves this call unchecked. Per germline, CDR1 LGHDT and CDR2 YNNKEL (reference sequence). This CDR3 region has 16 residues. This CDR3 reads CASSRKVPTSTDTQYF.

The chain joins TRBV7-2 to TRBJ2-3. The CDR3 is 11 amino acids. CDR1 SGHTA and CDR2 FQGNSA come from the germline V gene. CDR3 sequence: CASSPWDTQYF.

The chain links TRBV29-1 to TRBJ2-1; the D call from TCRdb, TRBD2, cannot be confirmed without DNA. The length of the CDR3 is 14 residues. CDR1 and CDR2 (germline): SQVTM, ANQGSEA. The chain's CDR3 is CSVDWSGVGNEQFF.

The chain couples TRBV4-1 to TRBJ1-5; no DNA is available, so the TRBD1 call from TCRdb remains unchecked. The V gene's germline CDR1 is MGHRA and CDR2 YSYEKL. The CDR3 is 18 amino acids. CDR3 residues: CASSHLSSGTGRVEPQHF.

The chain links TRBV20-1 to TRBJ2-7; the D call of TRBD1 rests on TCRdb alone, since no DNA is present to check it. The CDR3 is 14 residues long. CDR1 and CDR2 (germline): DFQATT, SNEGSKA (reference sequence). CDR3 in amino acids: CSASPGGDSYEQYF.

The chain recombines TRBV27 with TRBJ1-6. The CDR3 has 12 residues. The germline V gene has CDR1 MNHEY and CDR2 SMNVEV (reference sequence). The CDR3 sequence: CASSSHLFPLHF.

By frequency, this clonotype registers medium-sized. This chain uses TRBV7-6 with TRBJ2-1; TCRdb picks TRBD2, but there is no DNA to check that call. The CDR3 has 15 residues. Looked up from germline, CDR1 is SGHVS and CDR2 is FNYEAQ. The CDR3 region is CASSPSWGSYNEQFF.

The chain carries TRBV7-9 and TRBJ2-1; absent DNA, TCRdb's TRBD2 call cannot be checked. Germline CDR1 and CDR2: SEHNR and FQNEAQ (reference sequence). This CDR3 is built from 18 residues. CDR3 in amino acids: CASGGTSGEVPSYNEQFF.

CDR3: CSAGTDGNTIYF. V and J are TRBV29-1 and TRBJ1-3; TCRdb's D call, TRBD1, is unchecked because there is no DNA. CDR1 and CDR2 (germline): SQVTM, ANQGSEA. This CDR3 contains 12 residues. Complete variable domain (other parts from reference TRBV29-1 and TRBJ1-3): SAVISQKPSRDICQRGTSLTIQCQVDSQVTMMFWYRQQPGQSLTLIATANQGSEATYESGFVIDKFPISRPNLTFSTLTVSNMSPEDSSIYLCSAGTDGNTIYFGEGSWLTVV.

The V gene is TRBV28, the J gene TRBJ2-6; the D call of TRBD1 rests on TCRdb alone, since no DNA is present to check it. Looked up from germline, CDR1 is MDHEN and CDR2 is SYDVKM. CDR3 length: 17 amino acids. The CDR3 protein is CATSQGSLGSGANVLTF.

The J gene is TRBJ2-1, the V gene TRBV24-1; there is no DNA to check the TCRdb D call of TRBD1. The CDR3 is made up of 15 amino acids. CDR1 is KGHDR and CDR2 is SFDVKD in the germline V gene. The CDR3 sequence: CATSDADRGLNEQFF.

The rearrangement links TRBV20-1 to TRBJ1-5; the TRBD1 assignment by TCRdb is unverifiable without DNA. Per germline, CDR1 DFQATT and CDR2 SNEGSKA (reference sequence). CDR3 length: 14 residues. The CDR3: CSARDRGGNQPQHF.

The gene calls are TRBV12-3 or TRBV12-4 and TRBJ1-6; TCRdb's D gene call, TRBD1, goes unchecked for lack of DNA. The CDR3 extends over 16 amino acids. The CDR3 reads CASSARDRGDNSPLHF.

The chain recombines TRBV4-1 with TRBJ2-2. This CDR3 is 12 amino acids long. The germline CDR1 and CDR2 sequences are MGHRA and YSYEKL. CDR3 in amino acids: CASSQTGWELFF.

The V gene is TRBV29-1, the J gene TRBJ2-1. There are 11 residues in the CDR3. Germline assignment: CDR1 SQVTM and CDR2 ANQGSEA. Here the CDR3 reads CSVPIFNEQFF.

The chain employs TRBV28 and TRBJ2-1; TCRdb lists TRBD2, though no DNA is available to test this call. Germline V CDR1 and CDR2: MDHEN, SYDVKM. This CDR3 comprises 12 residues. CDR3 sequence reads: CASSFDWREGFF.

V and J are TRBV7-2 and TRBJ2-7. The CDR3 sequence is 14 residues long. CDR1 is SGHTA and CDR2 is FQGNSA in the germline V gene. Here the CDR3 reads CASSFSGGTYEQYF.

The chain combines TRBV28 with TRBJ2-1; TCRdb selects TRBD2, and the lack of DNA leaves this call unchecked. The CDR3 has 17 residues. Germline V gene sequence: CDR1 MDHEN, CDR2 SYDVKM. CDR3: CASSSSIAGGPYNEQFF.

This rearrangement joins TRBV29-1 to TRBJ2-2. This CDR3 comprises 11 residues. Germline CDR1 SQVTM, CDR2 ANQGSEA. The CDR3 loop is CSVEVIGELFF.

The chain recombines TRBV5-1 with TRBJ2-7. In germline, CDR1 is SGHRS, CDR2 YFSETQ. The CDR3 runs 13 residues. This CDR3 is CASSEDSPYEQYF.

V usage is TRBV3-1 and J usage is TRBJ2-7; with no DNA, the TCRdb D assignment of TRBD2 cannot be verified. Germline V gene sequence: CDR1 LGHDT, CDR2 YNNKEL (reference sequence). This CDR3 is 15 amino acids long. The CDR3 sequence: CASSQGLALSYEQYF.